This entry lists 20 T cell receptor beta chains sequenced from one sample in a study of early T cells in non-severe SARS-CoV-2 infection. TCRdb used MiXCR to reprocess the 5' RACE reads, holding one entry per CDR3 protein. Among fewer than 85,000 distinct CDR3 sequences listed, 9% to 15% were seen once. The specimen was whole blood. Receptor source: an adult who was a healthcare worker with PCR-confirmed SARS-CoV-2 infection or an uninfected control (not recorded which).

The chain recombines TRBV7-2 with TRBJ2-3; 11 positions agree with TRBD2. CDR3 length: 15 residues. J was trimmed by 11 bases and V by 5 bases; bases with no gene match: 12. Per the germline V gene, CDR1 is SGHTA and CDR2 is FQGNSA. CDR3 DNA: TGTGCCAGCAGCGGAAGACTAGCGGGGTCGGGTGAGCAGTATTTT. It specifies CASSGRLAGSGEQYF.

The table lists this clonotype with many counts. The rearrangement links TRBV7-9 to TRBJ2-2; 7 bases fit TRBD1. Losses at the gene ends were 2 bases for V and 4 bases for J; bases not matched to a gene: 10. The germline CDR1 and CDR2 sequences are SEHNR and FQNEAQ (reference sequence). The CDR3 runs to 17 residues. The CDR3 here is CASSLRPDRRFTGELFF. The CDR3 DNA follows: TGTGCCAGCAGCTTAAGGCCGGACAGGAGATTCACCGGGGAGCTGTTTTTT.

The sample holds a few counts of this clonotype. The CDR3 nucleotides read TGTGCCAGCAGTTTTCGTACCAGTGCAGATACGCAGTATTTT. Encoded protein: CASSFRTSADTQYF. This chain links TRBV12-3 or TRBV12-4 with TRBJ2-3; D remains ambiguous. Trimming cost V 3 bases and J 4 bases, with 11 bases left between them. CDR3 length equals 14 residues.

This clonotype was counted only a few times. The chain uses TRBV5-6 and TRBJ2-2, with 11 bases fitting TRBD1. Germline V gives CDR1 SGHDT, CDR2 YYEEEE. The CDR3 has 19 residues. V gave up 4 bases and J gave up 0 bases; unmatched junction bases: 11. The CDR3 region has the DNA TGTGCCAGCAGCAACTCCCGGGACAGGGGGATGGCGAACACCGGGGAGCTGTTTTTT. Protein sequence: CASSNSRDRGMANTGELFF.

The chain links TRBV9 to TRBJ2-1; a possible D gene is TRBD2 (6 bases). Germline V gene data show CDR1 as SGDLS and CDR2 as YYNGEE. The CDR3 sequence is 15 residues long. The V end was cut by 0 bases, the J end by 6 bases, with 13 bases between. The CDR3 protein is CASSVAPGAGNEQFF. The DNA for the CDR3 is TGTGCCAGCAGCGTAGCTCCGGGAGCGGGCAATGAGCAGTTCTTC.

The V call is TRBV3-1, the J call TRBJ2-1; D unresolved. Germline V CDR1 and CDR2: LGHDT, YNNKEL (reference sequence). V was shortened by 0 bases and J by 10 bases, with 22 bases between the two germline ends. This CDR3 has 17 residues. The CDR3 DNA reads TGTGCCAGCAGCCAAGATCTCGTGGTAGGTAGTCTAAAAGAGCAGTTCTTC. Its translation: CASSQDLVVGSLKEQFF.

The V call is TRBV7-9, the J call TRBJ1-2, with a possible D match to TRBD1 (5 bases). CDR1 is SEHNR, CDR2 FQNEAQ, per germline (reference sequence). Trimming pared 1 base from V and 3 bases from J, leaving 12 bases between. The CDR3 extends over 15 amino acids. The CDR3 nucleotides read TGTGCCAGCAGCTTAGGCGACAGAAAGCACTATGGCTACACCTTC. Encoded protein: CASSLGDRKHYGYTF.

This clonotype turned up a few times. The V and J genes are TRBV7-2 and TRBJ1-2; a weak D match, TRBD1 (5 bases). The length of the CDR3 is 14 residues. Germline CDR1 reads SGHTA; CDR2 reads FQGNSA. V lost 5 bases, J lost 1 base, and 11 bases lay in between. The CDR3 sequence: CASSPRTLNYGYTF. In nucleotides, the CDR3 is TGTGCCAGCAGCCCAAGGACACTTAACTATGGCTACACCTTC.

This clonotype was found a few times. The chain uses TRBV4-1 and TRBJ2-1; possibly TRBD1 for D (6 bases). Trimming removed 2 bases at V and 0 bases at J, with 11 bases between. This CDR3 region has 16 residues. Germline-derived CDR1 and CDR2 are MGHRA and YSYEKL. This chain's CDR3 is CASSQRDTSSYNEQFF. DNA of the CDR3: TGCGCCAGCAGCCAACGGGACACCAGCTCCTACAATGAGCAGTTCTTC.

The CDR3 nucleotides are TGTGCCAGCAGTAGCCGGGACAGACCGGGACTAGCTGTGGGTGAGCAGTTCTTC. The encoded protein is CASSSRDRPGLAVGEQFF. The gene calls are TRBV6-6 and TRBJ2-1, with 9 positions matching TRBD2. This CDR3 contains 18 residues. From germline, CDR1 is MNHNY and CDR2 SVGAGI (reference sequence). Trimming at V came to 5 bases and at J to 9 bases, leaving 20 bases not matched to a gene.

This clonotype has at least ten counts. The rearrangement uses TRBV6-5 and TRBJ1-1; D is undetermined. This CDR3 contains 15 residues. CDR1 and CDR2 from the germline V gene are MNHEY and SVGAGI. V dropped 2 bases and J dropped 2 bases, with 12 bases sitting between them. CDR3 sequence reads: CASSYARSGNTEAFF. The CDR3 bases are TGTGCCAGCAGTTACGCCCGTTCGGGAAACACTGAAGCTTTCTTT.

There are many counts of this clonotype. The chain combines TRBV27 with TRBJ2-7; D remains ambiguous. V dropped 3 bases and J dropped 1 base, with 7 bases sitting between them. Per germline, CDR1 MNHEY and CDR2 SMNVEV (reference sequence). CDR3 length: 13 amino acids. The CDR3 spells CASSFAGSYEQYF. In DNA, the CDR3 is TGTGCCAGCAGTTTCGCAGGTTCCTACGAGCAGTACTTC.

There are a few counts of this clonotype. The chain joins TRBV25-1 to TRBJ1-1; D is undetermined. The germline CDR1 and CDR2 sequences are MGHDK and SYGVNS. CDR3 length: 13 amino acids. Trimming removed 6 bases at V and 1 base at J, with 9 bases between. The chain's CDR3 is CASSPHWNTEAFF. DNA for the CDR3: TGTGCCAGCAGCCCACATTGGAACACTGAAGCTTTCTTT.

This clonotype occurred many times. The chain couples TRBV4-2 to TRBJ2-7; 12 positions match TRBD2. V lost 5 bases to trimming and J lost 0 bases; unmatched junction nucleotides: 5. CDR1 is LGHNA and CDR2 is YNFKEQ in the germline V gene. The CDR3 runs to 16 residues. The CDR3 DNA reads as TGTGCCAGCAGCTCGCGGACTAGCGGGGTCTCCTACGAGCAGTACTTC. Translation: CASSSRTSGVSYEQYF.

This clonotype was observed at least ten times. V is TRBV12-3 or TRBV12-4 and J is TRBJ2-3; the D is unclear. The length of the CDR3 is 14 residues. V shed 6 bases and J shed 2 bases, with 12 bases lying between them. The CDR3 sequence: CASSPGPLTDTQYF. In nucleotides, the CDR3 is TGTGCCAGCAGCCCCGGACCGCTCACAGATACGCAGTATTTT.

This clonotype was seen only a few times. This chain connects TRBV7-8 to TRBJ2-1, with D possibly TRBD2 on 6 matching bases. This CDR3 contains 15 residues. CDR1 is SGHVS, CDR2 FQNEAQ, per germline. The CDR3 sequence is CAARKAGNWDNEQFF. The CDR3 coding sequence is TGTGCTGCCCGAAAAGCGGGCAATTGGGACAATGAGCAGTTCTTC.

This clonotype has only a few counts. The rearrangement joins TRBV6-5 to TRBJ2-1; the match to TRBD2 covers 10 bases. J was trimmed by 10 bases and V by 7 bases; bases with no gene match: 4. The CDR3 contains 12 residues. Germline V gene lookup returns CDR1 MNHEY and CDR2 SVGAGI. CDR3 nucleotide sequence: TGTGCCAGCACCTCACTAGCGGGAGAGCAGTTCTTC. Residues: CASTSLAGEQFF.

This clonotype was counted between two and nine times. V gene TRBV18 combines with J gene TRBJ2-1; 10 positions match TRBD2. V was pared by 1 base and J by 4 bases, with 4 bases of the junction left unmatched. Germline V lookup: CDR1 KGHSH, CDR2 LQKENI. CDR3 size: 16 residues. The CDR3 protein is CASSPRSGRPYNEQFF. CDR3 DNA sequence: TGTGCCAGCTCACCACGTAGCGGGAGGCCTTACAATGAGCAGTTCTTC.

This clonotype was picked up many times. This rearrangement joins TRBV11-2 to TRBJ2-7, with TRBD1 matching 9 bases. Germline loops: CDR1 SGHAT, CDR2 FQNNGV. V lost 3 bases and J lost 5; bases outside the gene matches: 5. This CDR3 has 14 residues. Here the CDR3 DNA reads TGTGCCAGCAGCTTTGGACAGGGGATGAACGAGCAGTACTTC. As protein: CASSFGQGMNEQYF.

This clonotype was seen repeatedly, ten times or more. The rearrangement joins TRBV7-2 to TRBJ2-5, with a weak D call TRBD2 (5 bases). The CDR3 is made up of 11 amino acids. V lost 3 bases to trimming and J lost 9 bases, with 8 bases between them. Germline V gene data show CDR1 as SGHTA and CDR2 as FQGNSA. CDR3 DNA sequence: TGTGCCAGCAGCTTTCGGGGTCCCCAGTACTTC. Protein sequence: CASSFRGPQYF.